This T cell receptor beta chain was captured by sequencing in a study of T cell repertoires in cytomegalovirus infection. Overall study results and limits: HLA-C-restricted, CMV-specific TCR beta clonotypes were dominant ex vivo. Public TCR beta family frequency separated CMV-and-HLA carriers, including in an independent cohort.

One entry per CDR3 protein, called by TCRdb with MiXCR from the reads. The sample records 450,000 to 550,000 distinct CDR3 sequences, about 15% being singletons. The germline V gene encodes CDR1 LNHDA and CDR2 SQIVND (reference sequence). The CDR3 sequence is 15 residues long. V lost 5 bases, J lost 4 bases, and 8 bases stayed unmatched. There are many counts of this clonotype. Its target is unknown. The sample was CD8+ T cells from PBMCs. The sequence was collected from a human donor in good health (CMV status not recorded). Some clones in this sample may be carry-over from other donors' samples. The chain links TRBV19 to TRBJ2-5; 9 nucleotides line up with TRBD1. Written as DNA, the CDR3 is TGTGCCAGTAGTTCCGGGACAGGGACTTTAGAGACCCAGTACTTC. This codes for CASSSGTGTLETQYF.